This TCR beta chain was identified in a study of blood T cell repertoires in COVID-19. TCRdb's copy holds only in-frame clones and misses some; the assay was immunoSEQ multiplex PCR. The table records 130,000 to 150,000 clones, around 80% of them present only once. This CDR3 comprises 13 residues. V was pared by 4 bases and J by 8 bases, with 11 bases between. CDR1 is MNHEY and CDR2 is SVGAGI in the germline V gene. The clonotype originates from an older woman with acute or convalescent COVID-19. The chain carries TRBV6-5 and TRBJ1-4; unclear D gene. Source material: peripheral blood. CDR3 residues: CASSSELSEKLFF. The CDR3 DNA sequence: TGTGCCAGCAGTTCCGAGTTATCCGAAAAACTGTTTTTT.